The sequence of this T cell receptor (beta chain) was determined in a study of Ad26.COV2.S vaccination and SARS-CoV-2 variants. For the study at large: The authors gave Ad26.COV2.S intramuscularly, either once or twice 56 days apart.

Findings of the study overall: Across vaccine and placebo recipients, the breadth of non-spike TCRs was similar. Responses of T cells in total may have been underestimated by the TCR breadth and depth analyses.

Germline CDR1 reads SGHDT; CDR2 reads YYEEEE. The CDR3 is made up of 16 amino acids. V dropped 0 bases and J dropped 3 bases, with 15 bases sitting between them. This sample's treatment: about 20 received Ad26.COV2.S at low or high dose, single or two shots; several received placebo; per-sample allocation not given. Sampling happened 63 days after the first vaccine or placebo injection. TCRdb's copy holds only in-frame clones and misses some; the assay was immunoSEQ multiplex PCR. The sample holds fewer than 400,000 clones, about nine tenths seen once. Comment on this clone: Its antigen remains unidentified.

The J gene is TRBJ1-1, the V gene TRBV5-6; possible D gene TRBD1, 5 bases. This TCR was sampled from a person between 18 and 59 years old who received the Ad26.COV2.S COVID-19 vaccine or a placebo. Sequenced material: peripheral blood, taken in a trial of Ad26.COV2.S vaccine versus placebo. The CDR3 loop reads CASSLAARGADTEAFF. The CDR3 coding sequence is TGTGCCAGCAGCTTGGCCGCAAGGGGAGCGGACACTGAAGCTTTCTTT.